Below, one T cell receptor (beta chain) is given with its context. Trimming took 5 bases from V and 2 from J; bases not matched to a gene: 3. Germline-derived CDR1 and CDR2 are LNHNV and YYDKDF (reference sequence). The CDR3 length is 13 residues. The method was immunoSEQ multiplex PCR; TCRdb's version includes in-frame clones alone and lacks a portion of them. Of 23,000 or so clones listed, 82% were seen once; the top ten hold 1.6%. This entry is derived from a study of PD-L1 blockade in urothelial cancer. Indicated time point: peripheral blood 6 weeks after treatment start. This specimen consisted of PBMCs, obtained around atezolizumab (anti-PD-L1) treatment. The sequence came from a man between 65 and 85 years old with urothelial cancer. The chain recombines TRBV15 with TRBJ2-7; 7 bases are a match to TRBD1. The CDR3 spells CATSWDRTYEQYF. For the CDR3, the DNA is TGTGCCACCAGCTGGGACAGAACCTACGAGCAGTACTTC.